The clone carrying this T cell receptor (beta chain) appeared a single time. Authors' processing steps: The authors estimated nucleated cell counts from reference gene primer amplification. Produced via immunoSEQ multiplex PCR; TCRdb's table is partial and in-frame only. V and J calls and clone size are given by that table; D and trimming were obtained from the DNA. The data contain about 40,000 clones, roughly 81% of them singletons. The sample belongs to a study of blood T cell repertoires in COVID-19. At the level of the study: Samples representing acute and convalescent COVID-19 were sourced from the United States, Italy and Spain. T cells, B-cell-depleted T cells, or PBMCs supplied cDNA or gDNA.

The CDR3 has 14 residues. V gave up 0 bases and J gave up 4 bases, with 12 bases separating them. The V gene's germline CDR1 is SQVTM and CDR2 ANQGSEA. The chain carries TRBV29-1 and TRBJ2-5; D might be TRBD2 (6 bases). What was sequenced was peripheral blood. This sequence was found in a human donor in a cohort sampled during active COVID-19. The CDR3 coding sequence is TGCAGCGTTGAAGATAAGGGTAGCGGAGAGACCCAGTACTTC. It yields the protein CSVEDKGSGETQYF.